This passage covers 13 T cell receptor beta chains from one sample sequenced in a study of human T cells and chemical hapten exposure (dated by TCRdb to about 2021). Preparation of the library involved RACE. Instrument on record: NextSeq 500. TCRdb itself trimmed the public reads at Q25 with fastp, ran MiXCR and retained productive beta chains. Merged by CDR3 protein, the rows form single entries marked with the most common genes and DNA. A total of about 42,000 distinct CDR3 sequences appear in this sample, 8.5% to 10% of them only once. The ten biggest clones cover 11% to 15% of the sample. According to the study, the label for this sample's time point signals: patch test 2, 6 weeks after DPC sensitization. Explained via the paper, the treatment or condition label denotes: therapeutic diphenylcyclopropenone sensitization with weekly scalp DPC. Total RNA was isolated from unfractionated whole blood collected in Tempus Blood RNA tubes.

Sequences were derived from whole blood, sampled in connection with sensitization to the hapten diphenylcyclopropenone (DPC). The receptors stem from a woman aged 25 to 39 with alopecia areata. Some clones in this sample may be carry-over from other donors' samples.

The J gene is TRBJ2-7, the V gene TRBV20-1; possibly TRBD1 or TRBD2 for D (5 bases each). Germline V gene lookup returns CDR1 DFQATT and CDR2 SNEGSKA (reference sequence). The V and J ends lost 1 base and 0 bases respectively, with 13 bases between them. The CDR3 totals 15 residues. The DNA for the CDR3 is TGCAGTGCTAGAGCCGAGGCAGGGAGCTCCTACGAGCAGTACTTC. Protein sequence: CSARAEAGSSYEQYF.

The chain links TRBV20-1 to TRBJ2-1; 9 bases map to TRBD1. V dropped 0 bases and J dropped 3; count of bases not matched to a gene: 3. The CDR3 is 15 residues long. Germline values: CDR1 DFQATT, CDR2 SNEGSKA (reference sequence). DNA for the CDR3: TGCAGTGCTAGAGATTCGGGACAGGGCTACAATGAGCAGTTCTTC. Amino acid sequence: CSARDSGQGYNEQFF.

The sample holds many counts of this clonotype. V gene TRBV28 combines with J gene TRBJ2-1, with 7 nucleotides matching TRBD2. Germline CDR1 is MDHEN and CDR2 is SYDVKM. The CDR3 sequence is 14 residues long. Trimming at V came to 6 bases and at J to 4 bases, leaving 6 bases not matched to a gene. The CDR3 region has the DNA TGTGCCAGCAGACGCCTGGGAGGGTACAATGAGCAGTTCTTC. The encoded protein is CASRRLGGYNEQFF.

By frequency in the sample, this clonotype is medium-sized. The chain links TRBV11-2 to TRBJ2-3; D is possibly TRBD1 (6 bases). V lost 4 bases, J lost 0 bases, and 11 bases lay in between. The CDR3 runs 15 residues. The germline V gene has CDR1 SGHAT and CDR2 FQNNGV. The CDR3 here is CASSSTGRSTDTQYF. The CDR3, as DNA: TGTGCCAGCAGCTCAACAGGGCGTAGCACAGATACGCAGTATTTT.

The table lists this clonotype with many counts. This rearrangement joins TRBV3-1 to TRBJ2-5; perhaps D is TRBD1 or TRBD2 (5 bases each). The CDR3 is 15 residues long. Germline V CDR1 and CDR2: LGHDT, YNNKEL (reference sequence). Between the trimmed V and J ends, which lost 4 bases and 2 bases, there was a span of 14 bases. For the CDR3, the DNA is TGTGCCAGCAGCCCCCCGAGGGGCCAACAAGAGACCCAGTACTTC. Encoded protein: CASSPPRGQQETQYF.

The chain recombines TRBV6-5 with TRBJ2-1; a weak D match, TRBD2 (5 bases). The germline V gene has CDR1 MNHEY and CDR2 SVGAGI. Between the trimmed V and J ends, which lost 7 bases and 10 bases, there was a span of 14 bases. The CDR3 length is 12 residues. Here the CDR3 reads CASTSAWREQFF. The CDR3 region has the DNA TGTGCCAGCACTTCGGCCTGGAGGGAGCAGTTCTTC.

This chain connects TRBV20-1 to TRBJ2-5; possibly TRBD2 for D (6 bases). This CDR3 comprises 15 residues. Trimming cost V 5 bases and J 5 bases, with 21 bases left between them. Germline V gives CDR1 DFQATT, CDR2 SNEGSKA (reference sequence). CDR3 sequence (DNA): TGCAGTGCTCCCTTGGGCGGGGTGTCCTTGGAGACCCAGTACTTC. Its translation: CSAPLGGVSLETQYF.

A word on this clonotype: A single base separates this from a much larger clone, so it may be a read error. The chain uses TRBV19 and TRBJ2-2, with a possible D match to TRBD2 (6 bases). V lost 5 bases, J lost 5 bases, and 15 bases lay in between. The CDR3 length is 15 residues. CDR1 is LNHDA, CDR2 SQIVND, per germline (reference sequence). The CDR3 reads CASSAEGWLTGELFF. The DNA for the CDR3 is TGTGCCAGTAGTGCGGAGGGGTGGCTTACCGGGGAGCTGTTTTTT.

This clonotype was observed at least ten times. The chain links TRBV7-3 to TRBJ2-5, with 7 bases fitting TRBD1. Trimming removed 0 bases from V and 3 bases from J; junction bases left unmatched: 1. This CDR3 region has 14 residues. CDR1 SGHTA and CDR2 FQGTGA come from the germline V gene. CDR3 in DNA: TGTGCCAGCAGCTTAACGGGGACAGAAGAGACCCAGTACTTC. It translates to CASSLTGTEETQYF.

This clonotype was detected only a few times. This chain uses TRBV7-2 with TRBJ2-2, with a tentative D call TRBD1 (8 bases). The CDR3 runs 14 residues. Germline values: CDR1 SGHTA, CDR2 FQGNSA. V was cut by 5 bases and J by 9 bases, with 16 bases left in between. The CDR3 loop is CASSPGQGGRELFF. The CDR3 nucleotides are TGTGCCAGCAGCCCTGGACAGGGAGGGAGGGAGCTGTTTTTT. The full variable domain, completed using reference TRBV7-2 and TRBJ2-2, is GAGVSQSPSNKVTEKGKDVELRCDPISGHTALYWYRQSLGQGLEFLIYFQGNSAPDKSGLPSDRFSAERTGGSVSTLTIQRTQQEDSAVYLCASSPGQGGRELFFGEGSRLTVL.

The chain is built from TRBV6-2 or TRBV6-3 and TRBJ1-4; D is unclear. The germline V gene has CDR1 MNHEY and CDR2 SVGEGT. V was trimmed by 0 bases and J by 5 bases, leaving 7 bases between them. CDR3 length: 14 residues. The DNA of the CDR3 is TGTGCCAGCAGTTACTCGACGGGAAATGAAAAACTGTTTTTT. It codes for CASSYSTGNEKLFF.

This clonotype has ten or more counts. V is TRBV30 and J is TRBJ1-5; D remains unclear. The CDR3 runs 14 residues. With 0 bases removed from V and 3 bases from J, the gap between germline ends came to 9 bases. Germline values: CDR1 GTSNPN, CDR2 SVGIG (reference sequence). The CDR3 DNA is TGTGCCTGGAGTGTAGACGGGATCAATCAGCCCCAGCATTTT. Encoded protein: CAWSVDGINQPQHF. Filled out from reference TRBV30 and TRBJ1-5, the complete variable domain reads SQTIHQWPATLVQPVGSPLSLECTVEGTSNPNLYWYRQAAGRGLQLLFYSVGIGQISSEVPQNLSASRPQDRQFILSSKKLLLSDSGFYLCAWSVDGINQPQHFGDGTRLSIL.

The chain uses TRBV10-3 and TRBJ2-1, with D hard to call. CDR1 is ENHRY and CDR2 is SYGVKD in the germline V gene. This CDR3 spans 11 amino acids. V lost 3 bases and J 8 bases, leaving 5 bases between the germline ends. The CDR3 loop is CAISESYEQFF. The CDR3 DNA reads as TGTGCCATCAGTGAAAGCTATGAGCAGTTCTTC.